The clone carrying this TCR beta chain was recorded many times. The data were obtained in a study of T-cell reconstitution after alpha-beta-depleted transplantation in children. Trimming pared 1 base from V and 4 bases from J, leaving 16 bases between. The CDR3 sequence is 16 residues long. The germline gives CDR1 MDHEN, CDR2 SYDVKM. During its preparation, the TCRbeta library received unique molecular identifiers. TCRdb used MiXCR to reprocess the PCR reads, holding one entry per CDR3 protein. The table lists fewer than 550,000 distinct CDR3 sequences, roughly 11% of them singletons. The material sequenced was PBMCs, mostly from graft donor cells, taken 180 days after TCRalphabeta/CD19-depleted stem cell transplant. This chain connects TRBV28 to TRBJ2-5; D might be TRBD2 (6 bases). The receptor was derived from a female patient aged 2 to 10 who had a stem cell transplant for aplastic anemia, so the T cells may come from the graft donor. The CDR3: CASSLSTSLWGETQYF. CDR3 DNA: TGTGCCAGCAGTTTATCCACTAGCCTCTGGGGAGAGACCCAGTACTTC.